This T cell receptor beta chain originates from a study of monozygotic twins with inflammatory bowel disease. TCRdb re-called the 5' RACE reads and gives one entry per CDR3 protein, without DNA. This sample contains 200,000 to 250,000 distinct CDR3 sequences. The CDR3 loop spans 19 amino acids. In germline, CDR1 is LGHNA, CDR2 YSLEER. Collection of a roughly 2.5 ml blood sample took place per donor. Sequenced: blood. The rearrangement joins TRBV4-3 to TRBJ2-1; TCRdb indicates TRBD2, and absent DNA this call remains unverified. The TCR comes from a human donor with ulcerative colitis or Crohn's disease, or a healthy co-twin of an affected twin (not recorded which). The CDR3 loop reads CASSQDLSGTSRKYNEQFF.